This T cell receptor beta chain was captured in a study of T cells after yellow fever vaccination. The study, taken as a whole, reports: Post-booster reappearance was seen for most primary-vaccination clones (just under 97% CD4, 88% CD8). The secondary T-cell response peaked on day 5, not day 15, but was weaker. Clonotype sharing between CD4 and CD8 compartments was small.

TCRdb re-called the 5' RACE reads through MiXCR, storing one row per CDR3 protein. The sample includes 300,000 to 450,000 distinct CDR3 sequences, 7% to 9% of them seen just once. Germline CDR1 and CDR2: LNHNV and YYDKDF (reference sequence). With 0 bases clipped from V and 6 bases from J, the junction kept 7 bases outside the gene matches. CDR3 length: 16 residues. There are a few counts of this clonotype. Its antigen is as yet unknown. The sequence derives from a man aged 18 to 30 who received the YFV17D yellow fever vaccine. The chain employs TRBV15 and TRBJ2-1; 8 nucleotides line up with TRBD1. Sequences were derived from PBMCs, sampled 45 days after the first yellow fever vaccination. This CDR3 reads CATSRDLGQGVNEQFF. CDR3 in DNA: TGTGCCACCAGCAGAGATCTAGGACAGGGTGTCAATGAGCAGTTCTTC.